A single sample is the source of the 2 T cell receptor beta chains below, sequenced in a study of blood T cell repertoires in COVID-19 (dated by TCRdb to 2019 to 2021). The library was made by the immunoSEQ multiplex PCR assay. The immuneACCESS repertoire file appears here via TCRdb, limited to in-frame rearrangements. These files lack a portion of the clones; in checked studies, under half of the deficit traces to unresolved V genes, and the cause of the others is not known. This sample has some 50,000 clones in its table, and roughly 82% of those were observed once. The leading ten clones occupy roughly 7% of the sample. The sample was peripheral blood. The receptors come from a man between 35 and 55 years old with acute or convalescent COVID-19.

The CDR3 DNA follows: TGTGCCACTGGGGATCCACAGGGGACAGATACGCAGTATTTT. Its protein product is CATGDPQGTDTQYF. The gene calls are TRBV24-1 and TRBJ2-3, with 7 nucleotides matching TRBD1. CDR3 length: 14 residues. Germline V gives CDR1 KGHDR, CDR2 SFDVKD. The J segment lost 3 bases and the V segment lost 10 bases, leaving 9 bases of the junction unmatched.

The rearrangement links TRBV7-2 to TRBJ1-5; 7 bases line up with TRBD1. The germline gives CDR1 SGHTA, CDR2 FQGNSA. The CDR3 covers 15 residues. V shed 4 bases and J 7 bases; nucleotides not matched to a gene: 10. The CDR3 is CASSSHRDRSQPQHF. The DNA for the CDR3 is TGTGCCAGCAGCTCCCACCGGGACAGAAGCCAGCCCCAGCATTTT.